The sequence of this T cell receptor (beta chain) was determined in a study of cytomegalovirus exposure and HLA in healthy donors. The CDR3 runs 14 residues. Germline-derived CDR1 and CDR2 are MRHNA and SNTAGT. The V gene end was trimmed by 6 bases and the J gene end by 4 bases; junction bases not matched to a gene: 6. PCR amplification relied on 60 Vbeta primers (plus 13 Jbeta primers). Assay: immunoSEQ multiplex PCR; the TCRdb copy retains only in-frame clones and omits some. The sample lists about 50,000 clones; roughly 75% were seen once. This chain uses TRBV6-4 with TRBJ1-1; 9 nucleotides line up with TRBD1. This TCR was recovered from a man aged 25 to 40 in good health and CMV-seropositive. Sample: PBMCs. CDR3 coding DNA: TGTGCCAGCAGACCCCGACAGGGGGTCACTGAAGCTTTCTTT. Encoded protein: CASRPRQGVTEAFF.